This T cell receptor (beta chain) was captured by sequencing in a study of T cell responses to AZD1222 COVID-19 vaccine. Study-level results: Just a handful of AZD1222 recipients were seropositive at baseline.

Second-dose recipients at about 4 or about 12 weeks were treated as one pooled group. Sequencing was performed with immunoSEQ multiplex PCR; in TCRdb, only in-frame clones are kept and a portion is missing. Here the sample spans about 31,000 clones, more than 75% being singletons. In the case of this clone: Its matching antigen is unknown.

Here the sequenced sample was peripheral blood, taken 28 days after the second AZD1222 dose. This TCR derives from an adult who received the AZD1222 COVID-19 vaccine.

The CDR3 protein is CASTRDRGQKDYGYTF. CDR3 sequence (DNA): TGTGCCAGTACCCGGGACAGGGGGCAAAAAGACTATGGCTACACCTTC. This chain links TRBV19 with TRBJ1-2, with 12 positions matching TRBD1. CDR1 is LNHDA and CDR2 is SQIVND in the germline V gene (reference sequence). The CDR3 has 16 residues. J gave up 3 bases and V 7 bases, and 9 bases lay outside the gene matches.